This is a list of T cell receptor beta chains from one sample in a study of cytomegalovirus exposure and HLA in healthy donors. Profiling relied on immunoSEQ multiplex PCR, and the TCRdb table lists in-frame clones only, not all of them. The sample holds 110,000 to 150,000 clones; just over 90% are singletons and the top ten take under 0.8%. What was sequenced was PBMCs. Every receptor here comes from a man younger than 35 in good health and CMV-seronegative. CDR3s include the opening cysteine and the closing phenylalanine or tryptophan. D genes are given only for firm matches. Expanded clones are given a class, and other clones once, few, many or no size at all.

>TRBD2|TRBJ2-3|-|TRBV7-6
CASSSYRTSGIADTQYF
TGTGCCAGCAGCTCTTATCGGACTAGCGGGATAGCAGATACGCAGTATTTT
>TRBD2|TRBJ2-6|-|TRBV9
CASSAGLAGPGSGANVLTF
TGTGCCAGCAGCGCGGGACTAGCGGGGCCCGGCTCTGGGGCCAACGTCCTGACTTTC
>TRBD2|TRBJ2-3|-|TRBV4-1
CASSQEGVTGLAGTDTQYF
TGCGCCAGCAGCCAAGAAGGGGTAACGGGACTAGCGGGCACAGATACGCAGTATTTT
>-|TRBJ2-5|-|TRBV11-2
CASSLAGAYIGETQYF
TGTGCCAGCAGCTTAGCGGGAGCTTACATTGGAGAGACCCAGTACTTC
>-|TRBJ1-2|-|TRBV9
CASSVSGSGPPQMYGYTF
TGTGCCAGCAGCGTTTCGGGGTCAGGACCTCCCCAAATGTATGGCTACACCTTC
>TRBD2|TRBJ2-1|-|TRBV6-4
CASSYGAGGAYNEQFF
TGTGCCAGCAGTTATGGGGCGGGAGGTGCCTACAATGAGCAGTTCTTC
>-|TRBJ1-4|-|TRBV4-1
CASSLGVGNEKLFF
TGCGCCAGCAGCCTAGGGGTGGGTAATGAAAAACTGTTTTTT
>-|TRBJ2-2|-|TRBV27
CASSSYTGELFF
TGTGCCAGCAGTTCTTACACCGGGGAGCTGTTTTTT
>-|TRBJ2-3|-|TRBV6-1
CASRSVSVADTQYF
TGTGCCAGCAGAAGCGTCAGCGTAGCCGATACGCAGTATTTT
>-|TRBJ2-3|-|TRBV5-1
CASSLGEADTQYF
TGCGCCAGCAGCCTAGGGGAGGCAGATACGCAGTATTTT
>TRBD1|TRBJ1-2|-|TRBV9
CASSASTGTGSGYTF
TGTGCCAGCAGCGCCAGTACCGGGACAGGGAGCGGCTACACCTTC
>-|TRBJ2-1|-|TRBV7-9
CASRTTSSGNEQFF
TGTGCCAGCAGGACTACTAGTTCGGGAAATGAGCAGTTCTTC
>TRBD1|TRBJ1-6|-|TRBV5-4
CASSRDREGNSPLHF
TGTGCCAGCAGCAGGGACAGGGAAGGGAATTCACCCCTCCACTTT
>TRBD2|TRBJ2-5|-|TRBV27
CASSFKGAGETQYF
TGTGCCAGCAGTTTTAAGGGAGCGGGGGAGACCCAGTACTTC
>TRBD2|TRBJ2-1|-|TRBV4-3
CASSRKAGGSYNEQFF
TGCGCCAGCAGCCGAAAAGCGGGAGGGTCCTACAATGAGCAGTTCTTC
>-|TRBJ1-1|-|TRBV6-6
CASRDRPNTEAFF
TGTGCCAGCAGGGACAGACCGAACACTGAAGCTTTCTTT
>TRBD1|TRBJ1-2|-|TRBV7-2
CASSSQERGHWGYTF
TGTGCCAGCAGCTCTCAGGAGAGGGGGCATTGGGGCTACACCTTC
>TRBD2|TRBJ2-3|-|TRBV5-1
CASSSGLAGGIWSTDTQYF
TGCGCCAGCAGCTCGGGACTAGCGGGAGGTATTTGGAGCACAGATACGCAGTATTTT
>-|TRBJ2-1|few|TRBV7-9
CASSLLAFPGYNEQFF
TGTGCCAGCAGCCTGTTAGCGTTCCCGGGCTACAATGAGCAGTTCTTC
>-|TRBJ1-1|-|TRBV5-1
CASSSGYTEAFF
TGCGCCAGCAGTTCAGGGTACACTGAAGCTTTCTTT
>TRBD2|TRBJ2-3|-|TRBV19
CASSPVAGGHTDTQYF
TGTGCCAGTAGTCCCGTAGCGGGAGGGCACACAGATACGCAGTATTTT
>-|TRBJ2-1|-|TRBV4-3
CASSQAGRYNEQFF
TGCGCCAGCAGCCAAGCCGGGAGATACAATGAGCAGTTCTTC
>-|TRBJ1-2|few|TRBV6-1
CASSSNKRTF
TGTGCCAGCAGCTCTAACAAGAGGACTTTC
>-|TRBJ1-2|-|TRBV19
CASSTPAGLRDGYTF
TGTGCCAGTAGTACCCCGGCGGGGCTCCGGGATGGCTACACCTTC